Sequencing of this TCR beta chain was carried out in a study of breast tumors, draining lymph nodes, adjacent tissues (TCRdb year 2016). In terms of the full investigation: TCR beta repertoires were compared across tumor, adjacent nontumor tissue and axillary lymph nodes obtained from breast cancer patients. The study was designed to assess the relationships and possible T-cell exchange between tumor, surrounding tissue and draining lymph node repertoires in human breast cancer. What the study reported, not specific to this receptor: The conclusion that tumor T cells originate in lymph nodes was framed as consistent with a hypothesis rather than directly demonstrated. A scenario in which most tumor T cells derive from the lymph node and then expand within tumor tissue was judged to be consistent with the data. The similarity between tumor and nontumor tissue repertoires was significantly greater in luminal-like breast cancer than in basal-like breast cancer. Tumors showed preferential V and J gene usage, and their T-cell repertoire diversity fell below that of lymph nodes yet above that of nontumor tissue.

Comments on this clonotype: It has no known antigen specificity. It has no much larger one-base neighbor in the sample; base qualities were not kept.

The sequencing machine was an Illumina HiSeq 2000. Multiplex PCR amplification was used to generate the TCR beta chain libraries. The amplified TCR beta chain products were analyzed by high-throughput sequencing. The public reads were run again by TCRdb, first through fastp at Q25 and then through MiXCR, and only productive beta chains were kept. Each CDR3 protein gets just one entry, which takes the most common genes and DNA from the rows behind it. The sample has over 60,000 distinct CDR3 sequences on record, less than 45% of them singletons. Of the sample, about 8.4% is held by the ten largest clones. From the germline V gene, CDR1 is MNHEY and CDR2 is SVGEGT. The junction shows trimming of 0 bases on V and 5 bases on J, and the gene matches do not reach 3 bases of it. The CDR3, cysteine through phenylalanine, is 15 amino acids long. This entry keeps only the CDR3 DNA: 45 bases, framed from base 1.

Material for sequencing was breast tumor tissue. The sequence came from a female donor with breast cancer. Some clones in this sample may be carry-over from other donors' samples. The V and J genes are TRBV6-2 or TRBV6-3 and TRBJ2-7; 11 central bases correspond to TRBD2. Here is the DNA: TGTGCCAGCAGTTACTCGACTAGCGGGGCCCACGAGCAGTACTTC. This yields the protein CASSYSTSGAHEQYF.